This T cell receptor (beta chain) stems from a study of high-grade serous ovarian cancer treatment subgroups. Broader study findings: TCR relatedness rose with neoantigen level and trended with mutation load. Spatial context was lost because tumors were sequenced in bulk.

J was trimmed by 8 bases and V by 8 bases; bases with no gene match: 14. The CDR3 contains 14 residues. CDR1 and CDR2 (germline): MDHEN, SYDVKM. Profiled with immunoSEQ multiplex PCR; TCRdb holds only in-frame clones, not every one. The sample lists around 30,000 clones, roughly four fifths occurring once. Tumor samples were taken before definitive surgery or chemotherapy. For this clone: The antigen remains unidentified.

Material: tumor tissue. This chain links TRBV28 with TRBJ1-2, with 7 bases fitting TRBD1. The clonotype was recovered from a human donor with high-grade serous ovarian cancer. In DNA form, the CDR3 reads TGTGCCAGCTTAAGTCAGCACAGGGGTAAAGGCTACACCTTC. Encoded protein: CASLSQHRGKGYTF.